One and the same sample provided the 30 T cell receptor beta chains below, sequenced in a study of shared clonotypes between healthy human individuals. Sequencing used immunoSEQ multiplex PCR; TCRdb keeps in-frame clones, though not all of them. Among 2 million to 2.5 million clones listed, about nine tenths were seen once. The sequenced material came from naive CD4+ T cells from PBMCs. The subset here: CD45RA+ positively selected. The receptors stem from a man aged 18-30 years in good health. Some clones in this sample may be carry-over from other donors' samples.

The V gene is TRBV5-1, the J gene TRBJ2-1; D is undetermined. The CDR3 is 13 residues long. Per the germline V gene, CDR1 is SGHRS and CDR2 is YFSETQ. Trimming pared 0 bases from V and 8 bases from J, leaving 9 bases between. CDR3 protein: CASSLALAYEQFF. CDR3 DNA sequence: TGCGCCAGCAGCTTGGCCTTAGCTTATGAGCAGTTCTTC.

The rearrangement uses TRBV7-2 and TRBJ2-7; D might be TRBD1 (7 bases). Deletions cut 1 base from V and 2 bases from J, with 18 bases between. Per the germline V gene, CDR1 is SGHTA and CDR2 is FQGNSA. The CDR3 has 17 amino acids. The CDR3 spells CASSLEVGRGATYEQYF. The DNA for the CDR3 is TGTGCCAGCAGCTTAGAGGTCGGCAGGGGGGCAACCTACGAGCAGTACTTC.

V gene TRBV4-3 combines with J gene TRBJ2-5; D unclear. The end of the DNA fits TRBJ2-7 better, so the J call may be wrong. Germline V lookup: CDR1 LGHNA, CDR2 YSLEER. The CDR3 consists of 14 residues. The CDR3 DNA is TGCGCCAGCAGCCCGCGTGCGAGAAATTACGAGCAGTACTTC. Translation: CASSPRARNYEQYF.

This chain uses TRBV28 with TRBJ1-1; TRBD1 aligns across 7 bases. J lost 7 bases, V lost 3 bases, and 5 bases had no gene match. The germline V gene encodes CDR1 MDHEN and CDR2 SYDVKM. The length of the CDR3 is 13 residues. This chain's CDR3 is CASSFIQGREAFF. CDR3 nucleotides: TGTGCCAGCAGTTTCATACAGGGGCGTGAAGCTTTCTTT.

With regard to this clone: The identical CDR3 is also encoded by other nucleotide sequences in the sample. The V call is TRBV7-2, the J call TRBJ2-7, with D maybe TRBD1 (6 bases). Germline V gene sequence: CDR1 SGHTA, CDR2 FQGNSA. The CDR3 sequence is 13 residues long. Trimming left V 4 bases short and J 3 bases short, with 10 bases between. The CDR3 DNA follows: TGTGCCAGCAGCTCCGGACAGTTCTACGAGCAGTACTTC. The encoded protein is CASSSGQFYEQYF.

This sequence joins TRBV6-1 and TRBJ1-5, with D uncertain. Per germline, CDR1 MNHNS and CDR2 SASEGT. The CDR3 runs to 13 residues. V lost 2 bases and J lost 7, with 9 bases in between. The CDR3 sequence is CASSETEGQPQHF. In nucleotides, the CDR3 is TGTGCCAGCAGTGAAACAGAAGGGCAGCCCCAGCATTTT.

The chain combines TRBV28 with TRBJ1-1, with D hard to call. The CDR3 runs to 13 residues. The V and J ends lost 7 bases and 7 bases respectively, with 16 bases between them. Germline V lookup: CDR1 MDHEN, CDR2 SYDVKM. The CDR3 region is CASTRVVGIEAFF. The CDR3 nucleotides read TGTGCCAGCACCAGAGTAGTCGGCATTGAAGCTTTCTTT.

The CDR3 coding sequence is TGCGCCAGCAGCCAAGCTTTTGTCAGGGGGATCATGGAGACCCAGTACTTC. Its translation: CASSQAFVRGIMETQYF. The V call is TRBV4-3, the J call TRBJ2-5, with 7 bases aligning to TRBD1. The CDR3 covers 17 residues. J gave up 5 bases and V 1 base, and 13 bases lay outside the gene matches. CDR1 and CDR2 (germline): LGHNA, YSLEER.

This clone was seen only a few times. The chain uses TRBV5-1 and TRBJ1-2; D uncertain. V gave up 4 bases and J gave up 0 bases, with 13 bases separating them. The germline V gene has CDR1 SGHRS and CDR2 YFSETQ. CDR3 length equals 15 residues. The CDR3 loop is CASSPEAHSNYGYTF. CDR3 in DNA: TGCGCCAGCAGCCCCGAAGCACACTCTAACTATGGCTACACCTTC.

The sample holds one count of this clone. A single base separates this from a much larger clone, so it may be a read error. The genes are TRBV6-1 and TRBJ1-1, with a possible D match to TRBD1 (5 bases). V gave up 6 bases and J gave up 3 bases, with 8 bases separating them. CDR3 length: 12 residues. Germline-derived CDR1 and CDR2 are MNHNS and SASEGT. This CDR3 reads CASSQGDTEAFF. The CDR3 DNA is TGTGCCAGCAGCCAAGGGGACACTGAAGCTTTCTTT.

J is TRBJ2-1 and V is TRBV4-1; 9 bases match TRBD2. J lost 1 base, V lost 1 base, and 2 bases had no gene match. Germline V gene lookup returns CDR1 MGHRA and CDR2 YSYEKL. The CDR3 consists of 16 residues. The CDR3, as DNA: TGCGCCAGCAGCCAAGTAGCGGGAGAATCCTACAATGAGCAGTTCTTC. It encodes CASSQVAGESYNEQFF.

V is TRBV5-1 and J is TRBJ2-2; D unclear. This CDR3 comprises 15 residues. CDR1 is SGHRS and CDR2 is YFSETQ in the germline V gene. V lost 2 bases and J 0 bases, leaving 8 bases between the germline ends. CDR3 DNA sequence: TGCGCCAGCAGCTTAATAGTGTCGAACACCGGGGAGCTGTTTTTT. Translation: CASSLIVSNTGELFF.

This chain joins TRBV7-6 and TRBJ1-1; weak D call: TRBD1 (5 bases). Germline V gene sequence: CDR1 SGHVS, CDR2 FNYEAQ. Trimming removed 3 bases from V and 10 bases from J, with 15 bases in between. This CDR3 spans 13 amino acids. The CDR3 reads CASSFEGFSGAFF. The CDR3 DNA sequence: TGTGCCAGCAGCTTCGAGGGGTTTAGCGGAGCTTTCTTT.

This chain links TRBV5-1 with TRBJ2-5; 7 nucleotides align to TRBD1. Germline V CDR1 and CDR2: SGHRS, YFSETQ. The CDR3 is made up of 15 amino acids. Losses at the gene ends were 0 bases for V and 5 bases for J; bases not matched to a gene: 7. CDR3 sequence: CASSLAGGNRETQYF. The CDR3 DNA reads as TGCGCCAGCAGCTTGGCAGGGGGTAATAGGGAGACCCAGTACTTC.

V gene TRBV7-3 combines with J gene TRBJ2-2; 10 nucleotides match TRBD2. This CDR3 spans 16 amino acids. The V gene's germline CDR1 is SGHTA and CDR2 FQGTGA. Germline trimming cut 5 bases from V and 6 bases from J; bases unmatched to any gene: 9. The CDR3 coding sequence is TGTGCCAGCAGCCGCCTAGCGGGAGTGGGCGCCGGGGAGCTGTTTTTT. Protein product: CASSRLAGVGAGELFF. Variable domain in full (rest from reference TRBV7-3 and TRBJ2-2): GAGVSQTPSNKVTEKGKYVELRCDPISGHTALYWYRQSLGQGPEFLIYFQGTGAADDSGLPNDRFFAVRPEGSVSTLKIQRTERGDSAVYLCASSRLAGVGAGELFFGEGSRLTVL.

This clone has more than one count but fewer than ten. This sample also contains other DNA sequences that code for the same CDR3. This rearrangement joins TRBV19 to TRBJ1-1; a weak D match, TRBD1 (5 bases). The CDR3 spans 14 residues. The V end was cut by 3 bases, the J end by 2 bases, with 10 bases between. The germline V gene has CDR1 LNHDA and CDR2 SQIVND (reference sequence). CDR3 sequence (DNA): TGTGCCAGTAGTATTACGGGGGTAAACACTGAAGCTTTCTTT. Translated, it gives CASSITGVNTEAFF.

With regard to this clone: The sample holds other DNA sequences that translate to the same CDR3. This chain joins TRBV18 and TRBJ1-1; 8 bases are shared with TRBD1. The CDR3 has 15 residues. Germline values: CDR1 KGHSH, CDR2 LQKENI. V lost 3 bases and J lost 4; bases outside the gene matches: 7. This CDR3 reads CASSPPDRGGTEAFF. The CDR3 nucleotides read TGTGCCAGCTCACCCCCTGACAGGGGCGGCACTGAAGCTTTCTTT.

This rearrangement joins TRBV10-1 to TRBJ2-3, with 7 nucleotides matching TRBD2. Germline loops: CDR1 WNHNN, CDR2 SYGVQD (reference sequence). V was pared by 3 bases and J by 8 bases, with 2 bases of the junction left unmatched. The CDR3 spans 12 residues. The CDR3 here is CASSEPGGTQYF. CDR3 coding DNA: TGCGCCAGCAGTGAACCGGGGGGTACGCAGTATTTT.

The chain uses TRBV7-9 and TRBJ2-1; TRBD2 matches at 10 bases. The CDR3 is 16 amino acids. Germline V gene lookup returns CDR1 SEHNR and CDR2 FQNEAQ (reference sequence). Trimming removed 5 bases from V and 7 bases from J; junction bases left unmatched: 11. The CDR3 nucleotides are TGTGCCAGCAGCACAACTAATAGCGGGAGGAGGAATGAGCAGTTCTTC. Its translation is CASSTTNSGRRNEQFF.

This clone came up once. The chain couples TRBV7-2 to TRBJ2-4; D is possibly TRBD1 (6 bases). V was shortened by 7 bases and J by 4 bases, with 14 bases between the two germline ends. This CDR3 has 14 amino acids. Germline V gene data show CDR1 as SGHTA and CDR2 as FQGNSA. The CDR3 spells CASKWNRDKNIQYF. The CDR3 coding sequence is TGTGCCAGCAAATGGAACAGGGATAAAAACATTCAGTACTTC.

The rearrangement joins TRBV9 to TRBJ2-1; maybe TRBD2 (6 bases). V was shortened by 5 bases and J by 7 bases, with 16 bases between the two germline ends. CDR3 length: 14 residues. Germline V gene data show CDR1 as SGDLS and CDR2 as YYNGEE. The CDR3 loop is CASSAAGFRNEQFF. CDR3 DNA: TGTGCCAGCAGTGCGGCGGGATTTCGTAATGAGCAGTTCTTC.

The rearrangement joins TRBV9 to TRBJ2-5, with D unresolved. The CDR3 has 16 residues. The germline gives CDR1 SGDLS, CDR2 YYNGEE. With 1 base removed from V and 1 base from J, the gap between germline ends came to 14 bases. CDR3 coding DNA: TGTGCCAGCAGCGTATACGCAGGAGATCTCCAAGAGACCCAGTACTTC. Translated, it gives CASSVYAGDLQETQYF.

The DNA for the CDR3 is TGCAGCGTTGAGCAGGGGTCTGGAAACACCATATATTTT. It yields the protein CSVEQGSGNTIYF. The chain links TRBV29-1 to TRBJ1-3, with D tentatively TRBD1 (6 bases). CDR3 length: 13 amino acids. Per germline, CDR1 SQVTM and CDR2 ANQGSEA. Trimming took 3 bases from V and 1 from J, leaving 7 bases between them.

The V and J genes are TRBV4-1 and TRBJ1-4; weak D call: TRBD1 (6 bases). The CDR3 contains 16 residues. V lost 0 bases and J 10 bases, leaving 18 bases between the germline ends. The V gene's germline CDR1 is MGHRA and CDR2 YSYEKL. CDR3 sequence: CASSQDPAGDFGKLFF. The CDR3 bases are TGCGCCAGCAGCCAAGATCCGGCAGGGGATTTCGGAAAACTGTTTTTT.

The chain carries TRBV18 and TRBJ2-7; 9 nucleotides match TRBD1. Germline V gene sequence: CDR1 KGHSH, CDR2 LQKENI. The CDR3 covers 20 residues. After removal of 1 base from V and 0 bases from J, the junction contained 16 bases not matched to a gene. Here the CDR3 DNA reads TGTGCCAGCTCACCACTAGAAAATTTGCTCCGGGACAGGGCCTCCTACGAGCAGTACTTC. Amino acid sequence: CASSPLENLLRDRASYEQYF.

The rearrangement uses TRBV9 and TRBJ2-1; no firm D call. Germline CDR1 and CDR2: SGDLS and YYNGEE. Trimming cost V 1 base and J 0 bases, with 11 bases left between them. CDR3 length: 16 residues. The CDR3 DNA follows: TGTGCCAGCAGCGTACTCGGGCTACGCTCCTACAATGAGCAGTTCTTC. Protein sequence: CASSVLGLRSYNEQFF.

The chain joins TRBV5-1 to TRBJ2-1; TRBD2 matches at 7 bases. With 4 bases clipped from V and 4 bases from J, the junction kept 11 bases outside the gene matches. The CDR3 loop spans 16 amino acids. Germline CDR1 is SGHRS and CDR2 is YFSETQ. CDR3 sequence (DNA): TGCGCCAGCAGCCGATCCCTAGCGGCCCCATACAATGAGCAGTTCTTC. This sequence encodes CASSRSLAAPYNEQFF. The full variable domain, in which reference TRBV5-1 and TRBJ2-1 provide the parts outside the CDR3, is KAGVTQTPRYLIKTRGQQVTLSCSPISGHRSVSWYQQTPGQGLQFLFEYFSETQRNKGNFPGRFSGRQFSNSRSEMNVSTLELGDSALYLCASSRSLAAPYNEQFFGPGTRLTVL.

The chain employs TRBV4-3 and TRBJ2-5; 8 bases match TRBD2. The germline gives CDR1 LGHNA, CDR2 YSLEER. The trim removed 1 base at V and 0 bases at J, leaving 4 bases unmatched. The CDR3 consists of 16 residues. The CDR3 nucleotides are TGCGCCAGCAGCCAAGGGACTAGCCCGTACCAAGAGACCCAGTACTTC. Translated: CASSQGTSPYQETQYF.

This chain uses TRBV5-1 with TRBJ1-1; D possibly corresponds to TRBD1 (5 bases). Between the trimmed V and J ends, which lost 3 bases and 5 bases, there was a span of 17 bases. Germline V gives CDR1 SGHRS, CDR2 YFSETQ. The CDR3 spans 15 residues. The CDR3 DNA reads TGCGCCAGCAGCTCCGGTCTCTACTGGGGGACTGAAGCTTTCTTT. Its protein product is CASSSGLYWGTEAFF.

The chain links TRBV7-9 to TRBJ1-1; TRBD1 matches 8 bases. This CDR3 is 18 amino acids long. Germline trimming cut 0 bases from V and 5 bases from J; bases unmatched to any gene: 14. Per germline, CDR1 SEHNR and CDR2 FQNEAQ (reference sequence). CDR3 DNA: TGTGCCAGCAGCTTAGCCGGACAGGGCAATCTGTTTAGGACTGAAGCTTTCTTT. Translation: CASSLAGQGNLFRTEAFF.